The clone carrying this T cell receptor (beta chain) showed up just a few times. The data were taken from a study of T cell responses to AZD1222 COVID-19 vaccine. The V gene lost 0 bases and the J gene lost 0 bases, with 15 bases spanning the gap. The CDR3 loop spans 17 amino acids. Germline CDR1 reads SGDLS; CDR2 reads YYNGEE. Measured with immunoSEQ multiplex PCR; TCRdb has only the in-frame clones, and not every one. This table has over 130,000 clones, around 90% appearing once. The chain recombines TRBV9 with TRBJ1-1; the D is unclear. Material: peripheral blood, obtained 28 days after the second AZD1222 dose. The source is an adult who received the AZD1222 COVID-19 vaccine. As DNA, the CDR3 is TGTGCCAGCAGCGTAGTGCGGCCGTCGGGGTTGAACACTGAAGCTTTCTTT. It specifies CASSVVRPSGLNTEAFF.